These T cell receptor beta chains were read from a single sample in a study of shared clonotypes between healthy human individuals. This table comes from immunoSEQ multiplex PCR, and its TCRdb copy is limited to in-frame clones, with some not included. The sample records approximately 1.9 million clones, just under 95% being singletons. Sequenced material: naive CD8+ T cells from PBMCs. The receptors were gathered from a man between 18 and 29 years old in good health. Some clones in this sample may be carry-over from other donors' samples. Each CDR3 is given with its conserved first and last residue. A D gene is named only where the DNA matches it firmly. Rows give clone size only sometimes, using once, few, many, or a class for an expanded clone.

v_gene: TRBV4-1
d_gene: -
len: 16
j_gene: TRBJ1-4
abundance: once
CDR3nt: TGCGCCAGCAGCCAAGATTTACCGCCTGAGCGGGGAAAACTGTTTTTT
CDR3aa: CASSQDLPPERGKLFF

v_gene: TRBV15
d_gene: -
len: 13
j_gene: TRBJ2-7
abundance: -
CDR3nt: TGTGCCACGCGACAGGGAGGCTCCTACGAGCAGTACTTC
CDR3aa: CATRQGGSYEQYF

v_gene: TRBV6-4
d_gene: -
len: 15
j_gene: TRBJ2-3
abundance: -
CDR3nt: TGTGCCAGCAGCCGGACTGTCTCCTCGGGAGATACGCAGTATTTT
CDR3aa: CASSRTVSSGDTQYF

v_gene: TRBV14
d_gene: TRBD1
len: 15
j_gene: TRBJ2-7
abundance: -
CDR3nt: TGTGCCAGCAGCCAAGATAGGGGGCCCTTCTACGAGCAGTACTTC
CDR3aa: CASSQDRGPFYEQYF

v_gene: TRBV10-3
d_gene: TRBD1
len: 19
j_gene: TRBJ2-7
abundance: -
CDR3nt: TGTGCCATCAGTGTCTTCAAGGTTTCGGGGACAGGGAGCTCCTACGAGCAGTACTTC
CDR3aa: CAISVFKVSGTGSSYEQYF

v_gene: TRBV27
d_gene: -
len: 14
j_gene: TRBJ1-5
abundance: -
CDR3nt: TGTGCCAGCAGGGGGGGGGCCAGCAATCAGCCCCAGCATTTT
CDR3aa: CASRGGASNQPQHF

v_gene: TRBV27
d_gene: -
len: 16
j_gene: TRBJ2-1
abundance: -
CDR3nt: TGTGCCAGCAGTTTAGGTCGAGTGAGCTCCTACAATGAGCAGTTCTTC
CDR3aa: CASSLGRVSSYNEQFF

v_gene: TRBV28
d_gene: -
len: 14
j_gene: TRBJ2-2
abundance: -
CDR3nt: TGTGCCAGCAGTCCTCAGTGGGGCACCGGGGAGCTGTTTTTT
CDR3aa: CASSPQWGTGELFF

v_gene: TRBV28
d_gene: -
len: 14
j_gene: TRBJ2-1
abundance: -
CDR3nt: TGTGCCAGCAGCCCCGGGGGCGGCTACAATGAGCAGTTCTTC
CDR3aa: CASSPGGGYNEQFF

v_gene: TRBV19
d_gene: -
len: 13
j_gene: TRBJ1-5
abundance: -
CDR3nt: TGTGCCAGTAGTTTTCATAGCAATCAGCCCCAGCATTTT
CDR3aa: CASSFHSNQPQHF

v_gene: TRBV5-1
d_gene: -
len: 13
j_gene: TRBJ1-1
abundance: -
CDR3nt: TGCGCCAGCACCAAGGAGACTAACACTGAAGCTTTCTTT
CDR3aa: CASTKETNTEAFF

v_gene: TRBV4-3
d_gene: -
len: 14
j_gene: TRBJ2-7
abundance: -
CDR3nt: TGCGCCAGCAGCCAAGGAAGGGGTGGGTACGAGCAGTACTTC
CDR3aa: CASSQGRGGYEQYF

v_gene: TRBV29-1
d_gene: TRBD2
len: 14
j_gene: TRBJ2-5
abundance: once
CDR3nt: TGCAGCGTTGATGCGGGACTAACCCAAGAGACCCAGTACTTC
CDR3aa: CSVDAGLTQETQYF

v_gene: TRBV2
d_gene: -
len: 14
j_gene: TRBJ2-7
abundance: -
CDR3nt: TGTGCCAGCAGTGAAGCTACAGGGCTCTACGAGCAGTACTTC
CDR3aa: CASSEATGLYEQYF

v_gene: TRBV27
d_gene: -
len: 15
j_gene: TRBJ1-2
abundance: -
CDR3nt: TGTGCCAGCAGCCCTCTAGGGGACTGGGCCTATGGCTACACCTTC
CDR3aa: CASSPLGDWAYGYTF

v_gene: TRBV27
d_gene: TRBD2
len: 16
j_gene: TRBJ2-7
abundance: -
CDR3nt: TGTGCCAGCAGTATAAGGACTAGCGGGAGGGCCTACGAGCAGTACTTC
CDR3aa: CASSIRTSGRAYEQYF

v_gene: TRBV7-9
d_gene: -
len: 14
j_gene: TRBJ1-4
abundance: -
CDR3nt: TGTGCCAGCAGCCAAGGGGGGCTGAGAGAAAAACTGTTTTTT
CDR3aa: CASSQGGLREKLFF

v_gene: TRBV9
d_gene: TRBD1
len: 15
j_gene: TRBJ1-2
abundance: -
CDR3nt: TGTGCCAGCAGCTCGCGGACAGGGCCAAACTATGGCTACACCTTC
CDR3aa: CASSSRTGPNYGYTF

v_gene: TRBV4-2
d_gene: -
len: 18
j_gene: TRBJ1-4
abundance: once
CDR3nt: TGTGCCAGCAGCCAAAGGTCCCAGAAGGGAGGTCCTAATGAAAAACTGTTTTTT
CDR3aa: CASSQRSQKGGPNEKLFF

v_gene: TRBV7-2
d_gene: TRBD2
len: 15
j_gene: TRBJ2-3
abundance: -
CDR3nt: TGTGCCAGCAGCCGATCACCTAGCGGCGCAGATACGCAGTATTTT
CDR3aa: CASSRSPSGADTQYF

v_gene: TRBV27
d_gene: -
len: 16
j_gene: TRBJ2-1
abundance: -
CDR3nt: TGTGCCAGCAGTTTATGGGTCTCTCGATCGGCTAATGAGCAGTTCTTC
CDR3aa: CASSLWVSRSANEQFF

v_gene: TRBV2
d_gene: TRBD2
len: 17
j_gene: TRBJ2-2
abundance: -
CDR3nt: TGTGCCAGCAGTACGAGTATAGGCGGGAGGGCCGACGGGGAGCTGTTTTTT
CDR3aa: CASSTSIGGRADGELFF

v_gene: TRBV27
d_gene: TRBD2
len: 18
j_gene: TRBJ2-1
abundance: -
CDR3nt: TGTGCCAGCAGGGTAACTCAACTAGCGTCGAGCTCCTACAATGAGCAGTTCTTC
CDR3aa: CASRVTQLASSSYNEQFF

v_gene: TRBV27
d_gene: -
len: 12
j_gene: TRBJ2-5
abundance: -
CDR3nt: TGTGCCAGCAGTTTATCTAAGGGAAGCCAGTACTTC
CDR3aa: CASSLSKGSQYF

v_gene: TRBV2
d_gene: TRBD1
len: 14
j_gene: TRBJ2-7
abundance: -
CDR3nt: TGTGCCAGCATTCCCCGGGACAGAGACTACGAGCAGTACTTC
CDR3aa: CASIPRDRDYEQYF

v_gene: TRBV6-4
d_gene: -
len: 20
j_gene: TRBJ2-6
abundance: -
CDR3nt: TGTGCCAGCAGTGACTCTCGAAGAACGGGCGGGCTCTCTGGGGCCAACGTCCTGACTTTC
CDR3aa: CASSDSRRTGGLSGANVLTF

v_gene: TRBV27
d_gene: -
len: 12
j_gene: TRBJ1-1
abundance: -
CDR3nt: TGTGCCAGCAGATCAGGGGCGGCTGAAGCTTTCTTT
CDR3aa: CASRSGAAEAFF

v_gene: TRBV6-5
d_gene: -
len: 14
j_gene: TRBJ2-7
abundance: -
CDR3nt: TGTGCCAGCAGTTATGTAGCGGAGGCCTACGAGCAGTACTTC
CDR3aa: CASSYVAEAYEQYF

v_gene: TRBV4-3
d_gene: -
len: 12
j_gene: TRBJ2-7
abundance: -
CDR3nt: TGCGCCAGCAGCCAGGGTGTCGACGAGCAGTACTTC
CDR3aa: CASSQGVDEQYF

v_gene: TRBV21-1
d_gene: -
len: 13
j_gene: TRBJ2-7
abundance: -
CDR3nt: TGTGCCAGCAGTTGGAACAGGGAATACGAGCAGTACTTC
CDR3aa: CASSWNREYEQYF

v_gene: TRBV27
d_gene: -
len: 13
j_gene: TRBJ2-7
abundance: -
CDR3nt: TGTGCCAGCGGGGTATATGGCTCCTACGAGCAGTACTTC
CDR3aa: CASGVYGSYEQYF

v_gene: TRBV5-6
d_gene: -
len: 13
j_gene: TRBJ2-7
abundance: -
CDR3nt: TGTGCCAGCAGCTTGGAGGGGCCCTACGAGCAGTACTTC
CDR3aa: CASSLEGPYEQYF

v_gene: TRBV4-1
d_gene: -
len: 15
j_gene: TRBJ2-7
abundance: -
CDR3nt: TGCGCCAGCAGCCAAGTCGACACGGCGACCTACGAGCAGTACTTC
CDR3aa: CASSQVDTATYEQYF

v_gene: TRBV6-1
d_gene: -
len: 12
j_gene: TRBJ1-4
abundance: -
CDR3nt: TGTGCCAGCAGTGAAATGGGTGAAAAACTGTTTTTT
CDR3aa: CASSEMGEKLFF

v_gene: TRBV9
d_gene: TRBD2
len: 17
j_gene: TRBJ2-3
abundance: once
CDR3nt: TGTGCCAGCAGCGAGGGCGGGAGTACCTTTATCACAGATACGCAGTATTTT
CDR3aa: CASSEGGSTFITDTQYF

v_gene: TRBV27
d_gene: -
len: 13
j_gene: TRBJ1-5
abundance: -
CDR3nt: TGTGCCAGCGCTTGGGGGGGCGCACAGCCCCAGCATTTT
CDR3aa: CASAWGGAQPQHF

v_gene: TRBV19
d_gene: -
len: 15
j_gene: TRBJ1-1
abundance: -
CDR3nt: TGTGCCAGTACCCAACTCCTGACAGGGAACACTGAAGCTTTCTTT
CDR3aa: CASTQLLTGNTEAFF